This T cell receptor (beta chain) was captured by sequencing in a study of T cell responses to AZD1222 COVID-19 vaccine. About the research overall: Timing groups of about 4 and about 12 weeks for second doses were pooled. Study-level results: Repertoires were obtained solely post-peak T cell response.

Sequencing used immunoSEQ multiplex PCR; TCRdb keeps in-frame clones, though not all of them. This table has 100,000 to 150,000 clones, around 89% appearing once. In germline, CDR1 is SNHLY, CDR2 FYNNEI. CDR3 length: 13 residues. The V end lost 5 bases, the J end lost 1 base, and 8 bases lay between the germline ends. Regarding this clone: The antigen is unknown.

The clonotype originates from an adult in good health. This specimen was peripheral blood, taken on day 0 of AZD1222 vaccination. The J gene is TRBJ1-1, the V gene TRBV2, with a weak D call TRBD1 (6 bases). The CDR3 loop is CASSLQGNTEAFF. Written as DNA, the CDR3 is TGTGCCAGCAGTTTACAGGGGAACACTGAAGCTTTCTTT.